One and the same sample provided the 15 T cell receptor beta chains below, sequenced in a study of cytomegalovirus exposure and HLA in healthy donors. PCR amplification relied on 60 Vbeta primers (plus 13 Jbeta primers). The table came from immunoSEQ multiplex PCR; TCRdb's copy has only in-frame clones and leaves some out. The sample shows some 98,000 clones, under 70% of them seen only once. What was sequenced was PBMCs. These TCRs come from a man aged 45-65 years in good health and CMV-seronegative.

This chain uses TRBV6-1 with TRBJ2-7; 10 nucleotides agree with TRBD2. CDR1 and CDR2 (germline): MNHNS, SASEGT. This CDR3 has 14 amino acids. Unmatched junction bases numbered 4, after V lost 4 bases and J lost 4 bases. The CDR3 sequence is CASSARTSGYEQYF. In nucleotides, the CDR3 is TGTGCCAGCAGTGCCAGGACTAGCGGTTACGAGCAGTACTTC.

The chain is built from TRBV6-1 and TRBJ2-5; the match to TRBD1 covers 10 bases. This CDR3 comprises 14 residues. V lost 5 bases, J lost 6 bases, and 6 bases stayed unmatched. CDR1 is MNHNS, CDR2 SASEGT, per germline. The CDR3 DNA reads TGTGCCAGCAGTACGGGACAGGGGTCGAAGACCCAGTACTTC. This encodes CASSTGQGSKTQYF.

The chain has TRBV5-5 and TRBJ2-5, with D maybe TRBD1 (5 bases). The CDR3 runs to 13 residues. The germline V gene has CDR1 SGHKS and CDR2 YYEKEE (reference sequence). Trimming stripped 3 bases from V and 4 bases from J, with 10 bases between. The CDR3 DNA reads TGTGCCAGCAGCTCCCAGGGCGGAGAGACCCAGTACTTC. It encodes CASSSQGGETQYF.

The CDR3 DNA sequence: TGTGCCAGCAGTGACCAGGGACTAGCGGCCGGGGAGCTGTTTTTT. Protein product: CASSDQGLAAGELFF. This chain joins TRBV2 and TRBJ2-2; 11 bases agree with TRBD2. The V segment lost 3 bases and the J segment 6 bases; nucleotides outside the gene matches: 3. The CDR3 has 15 amino acids. Germline V gives CDR1 SNHLY, CDR2 FYNNEI.

V usage is TRBV4-1 and J usage is TRBJ2-3, with a weak D call TRBD1 (6 bases). Germline CDR1 and CDR2: MGHRA and YSYEKL. Trimming took off 2 bases at V and 2 bases at J, with 17 bases between the two ends. This CDR3 contains 17 residues. This CDR3 is CASSQKGTGSSTDTQYF. CDR3 nucleotides: TGCGCCAGCAGCCAAAAAGGAACAGGGAGTTCCACAGATACGCAGTATTTT.

This chain uses TRBV27 with TRBJ2-5; 7 positions match TRBD1. Trimming took 5 bases from V and 11 from J; bases not matched to a gene: 8. The CDR3 covers 12 residues. Germline CDR1 reads MNHEY; CDR2 reads SMNVEV (reference sequence). CDR3 bases: TGTGCCAGCAGTCTCACAGGGGATGAGCAGTACTTC. The encoded protein is CASSLTGDEQYF.

The V and J genes are TRBV28 and TRBJ1-5; D possibly corresponds to TRBD1 (6 bases). With 11 bases removed from V and 0 bases from J, the gap between germline ends came to 14 bases. The CDR3 consists of 14 residues. Germline CDR1 reads MDHEN; CDR2 reads SYDVKM. The CDR3 reads CAWGGAVSNQPQHF. The CDR3 DNA follows: TGTGCCTGGGGGGGGGCAGTTAGCAATCAGCCCCAGCATTTT.

J is TRBJ1-1 and V is TRBV6-5; TRBD1 agrees at 7 bases. Trimming removed 4 bases from V and 1 base from J; junction bases left unmatched: 9. Germline V gives CDR1 MNHEY, CDR2 SVGAGI. The CDR3 covers 16 residues. CDR3 DNA: TGTGCCAGCAGTTCCGGACAGGACACCGAGAACACTGAAGCTTTCTTT. This encodes CASSSGQDTENTEAFF.

The rearrangement uses TRBV7-8 and TRBJ1-5; 7 nucleotides match TRBD1. The ends lost 5 bases at V and 1 base at J; junction bases unmatched: 8. CDR1 and CDR2 from the germline V gene are SGHVS and FQNEAQ. The CDR3 extends over 16 amino acids. The chain's CDR3 is CASSPQGQNSNQPQHF. The CDR3 nucleotides are TGTGCCAGCAGCCCCCAGGGACAGAACAGCAATCAGCCCCAGCATTTT.

This chain connects TRBV4-1 to TRBJ1-5, with TRBD1 matching 10 bases. The V gene end was trimmed by 3 bases and the J gene end by 5 bases; junction bases not matched to a gene: 13. This CDR3 region has 18 residues. Per germline, CDR1 MGHRA and CDR2 YSYEKL. The CDR3 DNA follows: TGCGCCAGCAGCCAGGACACCGGGACAGGGGTTTCTTATCAGCCCCAGCATTTT. This encodes CASSQDTGTGVSYQPQHF.

This rearrangement joins TRBV5-6 to TRBJ1-5; maybe TRBD1 (6 bases). V was clipped by 4 bases and J by 6 bases, with 11 bases between them. The CDR3 is 13 amino acids. The germline CDR1 and CDR2 sequences are SGHDT and YYEEEE. The CDR3 is CASSPQGSQPQHF. For the CDR3, the DNA is TGTGCCAGCAGCCCCCAGGGGAGTCAGCCCCAGCATTTT.

The rearrangement joins TRBV10-2 to TRBJ2-7; D is unresolved. The germline CDR1 and CDR2 sequences are WSHSY and SAAADI. The CDR3 runs to 13 residues. V lost 3 bases to trimming and J lost 6 bases, with 12 bases between them. The CDR3 reads CASSENSLREQYF. CDR3 nucleotide sequence: TGCGCCAGCAGTGAAAATAGCCTTCGCGAGCAGTACTTC.

V gene TRBV28 combines with J gene TRBJ1-2; 9 positions match TRBD1. CDR3 length: 13 amino acids. CDR1 and CDR2 (germline): MDHEN, SYDVKM. V was clipped by 10 bases and J by 4 bases; unmatched bases: 7. The CDR3 nucleotides are TGTGCCATGCAGGACAGGGGAAGCTATGGCTACACCTTC. Amino acids: CAMQDRGSYGYTF.

This chain uses TRBV29-1 with TRBJ1-3; 7 nucleotides match TRBD1. The CDR3 spans 13 residues. Germline assignment: CDR1 SQVTM and CDR2 ANQGSEA. J was trimmed by 3 bases and V by 6 bases; bases with no gene match: 5. For the CDR3, the DNA is TGCAGCGTGAGACAGGGTGGTGGAAACACCATATATTTT. It codes for CSVRQGGGNTIYF.

This clone has just a few counts. This rearrangement joins TRBV10-2 to TRBJ2-7; a possible D gene is TRBD1 (5 bases). CDR3 length: 14 residues. Germline CDR1 is WSHSY and CDR2 is SAAADI. V was pared by 5 bases and J by 1 base, with 12 bases between. The CDR3 loop reads CASSPDGASYEQYF. Written as DNA, the CDR3 is TGCGCCAGCAGTCCCGATGGGGCGTCCTACGAGCAGTACTTC.